The 2 T cell receptor beta chains below come from one sample, sequenced in a study of vaccination and CD4 T cells after COVID-19. These TCRs are of unknown antigen specificity. Regarding treatment: roughly 10-day PBMC culture with coronavirus spike peptide pools or control peptides (ViraFEST assay). Sequencing of DNA taken from cultured CD4+ T cells relied on the Oncomine TCR Beta short-read assay. Each CDR3 protein is one row after TCRdb ran MiXCR on the PCR reads. Of more than 15,000 distinct CDR3 sequences listed, approximately 55% are singletons. The sequenced material came from CD4+ T cells from blood, cultured in vitro. These receptors all stem from a human donor who had recovered from COVID-19.

This chain joins TRBV7-3 and TRBJ1-3, with D perhaps matching TRBD1 (5 bases). CDR3 length equals 17 residues. Trimming shortened V by 5 bases and J by 4 bases, and 21 bases separated the two germline ends. From germline, CDR1 is SGHTA and CDR2 FQGTGA. The DNA of the CDR3 is TGTGCCAGCAGCCCCCAACCCCTAGGGGTATCGGGAAACACCATATATTTT. The encoded protein is CASSPQPLGVSGNTIYF.

Within the sample, this clonotype is medium-sized (0.01 to 0.1%). The rearrangement links TRBV10-3 to TRBJ1-1, with 7 bases aligning to TRBD1. J lost 4 bases, V lost 6 bases, and 8 bases had no gene match. This CDR3 is 14 amino acids long. CDR1 and CDR2 (germline): ENHRY, SYGVKD. The CDR3 bases are TGTGCCATCAGCCCCGACAGGGAAGGCACTGAAGCTTTCTTT. It yields the protein CAISPDREGTEAFF.